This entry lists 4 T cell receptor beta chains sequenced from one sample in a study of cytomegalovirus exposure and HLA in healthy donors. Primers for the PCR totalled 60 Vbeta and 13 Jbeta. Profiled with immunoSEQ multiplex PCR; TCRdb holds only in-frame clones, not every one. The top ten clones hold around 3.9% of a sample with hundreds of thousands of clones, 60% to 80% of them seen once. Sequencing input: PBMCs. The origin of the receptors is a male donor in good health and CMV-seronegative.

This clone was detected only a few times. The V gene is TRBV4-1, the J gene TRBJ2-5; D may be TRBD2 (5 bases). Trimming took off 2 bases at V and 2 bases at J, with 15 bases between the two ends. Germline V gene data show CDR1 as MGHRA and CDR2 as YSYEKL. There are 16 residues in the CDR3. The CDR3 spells CASSQLIAPGQETQYF. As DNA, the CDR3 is TGCGCCAGCAGCCAACTAATAGCCCCGGGACAAGAGACCCAGTACTTC.

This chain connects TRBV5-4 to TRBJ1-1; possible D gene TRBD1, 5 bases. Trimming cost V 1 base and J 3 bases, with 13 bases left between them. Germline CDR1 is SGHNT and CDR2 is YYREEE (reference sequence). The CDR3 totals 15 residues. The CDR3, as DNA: TGTGCCAGCAGCTTGTTGGGGGGAGGGGACACTGAAGCTTTCTTT. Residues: CASSLLGGGDTEAFF.

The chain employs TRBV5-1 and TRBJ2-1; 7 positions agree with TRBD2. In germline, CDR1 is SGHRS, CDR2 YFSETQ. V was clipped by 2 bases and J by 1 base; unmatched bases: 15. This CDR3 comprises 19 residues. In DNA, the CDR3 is TGCGCCAGCAGCTTTTATGGTTTGATGGGGGGGGTTTCCTACAATGAGCAGTTCTTC. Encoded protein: CASSFYGLMGGVSYNEQFF.

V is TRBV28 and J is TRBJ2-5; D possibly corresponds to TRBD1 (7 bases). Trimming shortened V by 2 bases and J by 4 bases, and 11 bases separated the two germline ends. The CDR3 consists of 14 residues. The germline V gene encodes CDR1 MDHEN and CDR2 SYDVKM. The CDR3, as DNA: TGTGCCAGCAGTTTAGCAGGGGGAGGAGAGACCCAGTACTTC. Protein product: CASSLAGGGETQYF. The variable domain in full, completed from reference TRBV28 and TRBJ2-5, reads DVKVTQSSRYLVKRTGEKVFLECVQDMDHENMFWYRQDPGLGLRLIYFSYDVKMKEKGDIPEGYSVSREKKERFSLILESASTNQTSMYLCASSLAGGGETQYFGPGTRLLVL.